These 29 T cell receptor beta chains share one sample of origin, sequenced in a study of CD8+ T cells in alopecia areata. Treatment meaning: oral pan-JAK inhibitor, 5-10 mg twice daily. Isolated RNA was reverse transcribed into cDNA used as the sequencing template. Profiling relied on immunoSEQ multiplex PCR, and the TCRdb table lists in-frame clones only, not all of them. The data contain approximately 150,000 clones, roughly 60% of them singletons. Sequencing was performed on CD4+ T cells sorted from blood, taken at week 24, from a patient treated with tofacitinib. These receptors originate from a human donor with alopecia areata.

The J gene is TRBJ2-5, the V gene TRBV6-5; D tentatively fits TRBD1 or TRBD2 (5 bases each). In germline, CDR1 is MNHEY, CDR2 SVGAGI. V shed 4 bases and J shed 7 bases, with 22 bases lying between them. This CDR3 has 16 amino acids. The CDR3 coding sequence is TGTGCCAGCAGTTTTACAGGTTCGCGGAGACGGGGGACCCAGTACTTC. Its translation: CASSFTGSRRRGTQYF.

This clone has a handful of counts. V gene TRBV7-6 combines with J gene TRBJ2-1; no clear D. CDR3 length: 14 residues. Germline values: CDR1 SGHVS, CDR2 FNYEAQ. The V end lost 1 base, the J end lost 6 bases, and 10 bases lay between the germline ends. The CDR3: CASSLGAQPNEQFF. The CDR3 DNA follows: TGTGCCAGCAGCTTAGGGGCCCAGCCCAATGAGCAGTTCTTC.

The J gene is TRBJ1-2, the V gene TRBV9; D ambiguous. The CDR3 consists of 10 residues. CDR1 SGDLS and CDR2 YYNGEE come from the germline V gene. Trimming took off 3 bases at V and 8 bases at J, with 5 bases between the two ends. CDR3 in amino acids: CASSGTGYTF. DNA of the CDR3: TGTGCCAGCAGCGGGACGGGCTACACCTTC.

Here the CDR3 reads CASRPPGQGAKNYGYTF. The CDR3 DNA sequence: TGTGCCAGCAGGCCTCCGGGACAGGGGGCCAAAAACTATGGCTACACCTTC. The V gene is TRBV2, the J gene TRBJ1-2; 12 bases are shared with TRBD1. V was clipped by 6 bases and J by 2 bases; unmatched bases: 10. The CDR3 extends over 17 amino acids. Germline CDR1 and CDR2: SNHLY and FYNNEI.

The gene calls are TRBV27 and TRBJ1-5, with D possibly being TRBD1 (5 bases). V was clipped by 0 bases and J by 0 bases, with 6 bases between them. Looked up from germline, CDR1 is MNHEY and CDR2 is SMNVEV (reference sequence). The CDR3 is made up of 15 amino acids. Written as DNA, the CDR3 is TGTGCCAGCAGTTTATCGGGGGTTAGCAATCAGCCCCAGCATTTT. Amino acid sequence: CASSLSGVSNQPQHF.

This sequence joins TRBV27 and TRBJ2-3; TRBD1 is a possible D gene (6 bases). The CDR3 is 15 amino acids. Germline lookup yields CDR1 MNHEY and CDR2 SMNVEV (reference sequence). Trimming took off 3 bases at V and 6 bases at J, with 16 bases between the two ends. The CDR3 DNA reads TGTGCCAGCAGTTTTGGGACAACTTCAGTGGATACGCAGTATTTT. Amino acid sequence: CASSFGTTSVDTQYF.

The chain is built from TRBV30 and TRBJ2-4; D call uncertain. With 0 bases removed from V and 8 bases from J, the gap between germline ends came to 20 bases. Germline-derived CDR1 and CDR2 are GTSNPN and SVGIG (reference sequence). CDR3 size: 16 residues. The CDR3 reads CAWSVGYRGHLDIQYF. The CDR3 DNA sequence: TGTGCCTGGAGTGTAGGGTACAGAGGCCATTTGGACATTCAGTACTTC. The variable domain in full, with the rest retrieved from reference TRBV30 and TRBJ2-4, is SQTIHQWPATLVQPVGSPLSLECTVEGTSNPNLYWYRQAAGRGLQLLFYSVGIGQISSEVPQNLSASRPQDRQFILSSKKLLLSDSGFYLCAWSVGYRGHLDIQYFGAGTRLSVL.

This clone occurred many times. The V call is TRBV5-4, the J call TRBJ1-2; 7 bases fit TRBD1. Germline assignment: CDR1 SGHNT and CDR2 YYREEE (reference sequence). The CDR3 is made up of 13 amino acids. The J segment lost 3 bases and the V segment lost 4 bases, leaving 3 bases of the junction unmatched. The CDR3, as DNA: TGTGCCAGCAGCCGACAGGGAGACTATGGCTACACCTTC. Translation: CASSRQGDYGYTF.

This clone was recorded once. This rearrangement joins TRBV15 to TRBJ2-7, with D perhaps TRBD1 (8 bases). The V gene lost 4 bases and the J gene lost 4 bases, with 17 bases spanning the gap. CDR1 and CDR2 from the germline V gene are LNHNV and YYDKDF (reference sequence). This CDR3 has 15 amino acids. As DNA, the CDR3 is TGTGCCACCAGCAAAGCGGGACAGGCGTTGTACGAGCAGTACTTC. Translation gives CATSKAGQALYEQYF.

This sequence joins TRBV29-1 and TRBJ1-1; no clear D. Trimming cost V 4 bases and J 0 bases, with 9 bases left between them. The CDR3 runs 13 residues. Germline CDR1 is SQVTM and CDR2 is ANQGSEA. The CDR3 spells CSVVRMMNTEAFF. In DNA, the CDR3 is TGCAGCGTTGTCCGGATGATGAACACTGAAGCTTTCTTT.

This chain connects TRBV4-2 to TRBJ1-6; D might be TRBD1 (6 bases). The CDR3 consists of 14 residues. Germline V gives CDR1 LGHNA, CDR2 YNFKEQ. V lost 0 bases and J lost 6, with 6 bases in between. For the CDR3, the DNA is TGTGCCAGCAGCCAAGAACAGGGTAATTCACCCCTCCACTTT. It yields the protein CASSQEQGNSPLHF.

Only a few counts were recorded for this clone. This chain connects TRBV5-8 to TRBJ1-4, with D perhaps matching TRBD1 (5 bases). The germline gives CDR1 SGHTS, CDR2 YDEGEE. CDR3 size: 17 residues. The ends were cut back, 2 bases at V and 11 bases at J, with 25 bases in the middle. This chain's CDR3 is CASSLYPGTQRSWKLFF. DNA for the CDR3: TGTGCCAGCAGCTTATACCCCGGGACTCAAAGGTCGTGGAAACTGTTTTTT.

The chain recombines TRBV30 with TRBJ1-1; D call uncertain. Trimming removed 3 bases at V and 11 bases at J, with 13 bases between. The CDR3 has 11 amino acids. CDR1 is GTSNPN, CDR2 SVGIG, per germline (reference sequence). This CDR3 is CAWRGMGRAFF. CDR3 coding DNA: TGTGCCTGGAGAGGGATGGGGAGGGCTTTCTTT.

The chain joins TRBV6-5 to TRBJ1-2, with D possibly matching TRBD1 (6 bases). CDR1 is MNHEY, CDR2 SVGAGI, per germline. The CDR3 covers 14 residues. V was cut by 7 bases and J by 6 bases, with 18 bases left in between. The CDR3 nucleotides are TGTGCCAGCAAGTCAGGGGTCCGCCTCGATGGCTACACCTTC. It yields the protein CASKSGVRLDGYTF.

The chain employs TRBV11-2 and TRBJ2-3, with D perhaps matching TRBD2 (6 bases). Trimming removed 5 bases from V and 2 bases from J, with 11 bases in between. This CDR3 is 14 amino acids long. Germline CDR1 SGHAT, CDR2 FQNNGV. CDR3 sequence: CASSPRRDTDTQYF. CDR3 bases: TGTGCCAGCAGCCCAAGGAGGGACACAGATACGCAGTATTTT.

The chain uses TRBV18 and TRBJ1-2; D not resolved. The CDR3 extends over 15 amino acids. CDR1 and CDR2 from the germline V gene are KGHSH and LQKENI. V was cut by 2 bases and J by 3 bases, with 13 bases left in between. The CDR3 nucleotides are TGTGCCAGCTCACCAGTTCCCGCGGTAGACTATGGCTACACCTTC. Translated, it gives CASSPVPAVDYGYTF.

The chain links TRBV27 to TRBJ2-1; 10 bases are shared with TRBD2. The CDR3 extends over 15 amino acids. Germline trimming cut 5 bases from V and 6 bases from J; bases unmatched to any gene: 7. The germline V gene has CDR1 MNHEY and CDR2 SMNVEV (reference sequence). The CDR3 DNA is TGTGCCAGCAGTAGGCCGCTAGCGGGGGTCAATGAGCAGTTCTTC. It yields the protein CASSRPLAGVNEQFF.

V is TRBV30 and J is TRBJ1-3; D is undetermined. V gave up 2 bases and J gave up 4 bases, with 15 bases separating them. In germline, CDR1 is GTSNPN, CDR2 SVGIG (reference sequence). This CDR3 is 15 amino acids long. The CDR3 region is CAWSTTWVTGNTIYF. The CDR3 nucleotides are TGTGCCTGGAGTACGACATGGGTAACCGGAAACACCATATATTTT. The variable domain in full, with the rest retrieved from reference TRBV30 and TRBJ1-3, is SQTIHQWPATLVQPVGSPLSLECTVEGTSNPNLYWYRQAAGRGLQLLFYSVGIGQISSEVPQNLSASRPQDRQFILSSKKLLLSDSGFYLCAWSTTWVTGNTIYFGEGSWLTVV.

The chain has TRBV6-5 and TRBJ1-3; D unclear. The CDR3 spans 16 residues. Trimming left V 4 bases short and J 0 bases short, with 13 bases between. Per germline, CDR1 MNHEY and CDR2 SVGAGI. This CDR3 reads CASSFSLDPSGNTIYF. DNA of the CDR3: TGTGCCAGCAGTTTCTCCTTAGACCCCTCTGGAAACACCATATATTTT.

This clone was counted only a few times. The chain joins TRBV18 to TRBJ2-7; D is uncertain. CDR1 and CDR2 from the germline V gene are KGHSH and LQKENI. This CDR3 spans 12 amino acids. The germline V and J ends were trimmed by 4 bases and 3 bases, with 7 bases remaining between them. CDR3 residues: CASSLDLYEQYF. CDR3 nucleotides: TGTGCCAGCTCACTCGACCTCTACGAGCAGTACTTC.

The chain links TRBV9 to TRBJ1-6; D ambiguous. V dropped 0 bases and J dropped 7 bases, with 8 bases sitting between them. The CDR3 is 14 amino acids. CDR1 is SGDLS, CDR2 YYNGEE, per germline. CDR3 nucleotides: TGTGCCAGCAGCGTAGAGCCAGAGAATTCACCCCTCCACTTT. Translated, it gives CASSVEPENSPLHF.

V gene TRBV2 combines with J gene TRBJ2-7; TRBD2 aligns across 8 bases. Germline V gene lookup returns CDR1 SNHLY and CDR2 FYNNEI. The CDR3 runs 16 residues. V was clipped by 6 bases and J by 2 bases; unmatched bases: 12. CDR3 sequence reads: CASRDMGGGRTYEQYF. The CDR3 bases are TGTGCCAGCAGGGACATGGGCGGGGGGCGAACCTACGAGCAGTACTTC.

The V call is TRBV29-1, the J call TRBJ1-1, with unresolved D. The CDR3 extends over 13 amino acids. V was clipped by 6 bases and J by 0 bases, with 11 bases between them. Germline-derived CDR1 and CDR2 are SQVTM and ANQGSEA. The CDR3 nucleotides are TGCAGCGTCGGACCTTCCTTGAACACTGAAGCTTTCTTT. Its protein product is CSVGPSLNTEAFF.

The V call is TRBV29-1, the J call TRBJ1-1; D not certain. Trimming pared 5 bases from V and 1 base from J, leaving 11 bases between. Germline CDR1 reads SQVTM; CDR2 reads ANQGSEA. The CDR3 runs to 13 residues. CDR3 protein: CSVLRATNTEAFF. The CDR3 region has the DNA TGCAGCGTTCTCCGGGCAACGAACACTGAAGCTTTCTTT. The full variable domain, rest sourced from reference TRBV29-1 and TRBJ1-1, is SAVISQKPSRDICQRGTSLTIQCQVDSQVTMMFWYRQQPGQSLTLIATANQGSEATYESGFVIDKFPISRPNLTFSTLTVSNMSPEDSSIYLCSVLRATNTEAFFGQGTRLTVV.

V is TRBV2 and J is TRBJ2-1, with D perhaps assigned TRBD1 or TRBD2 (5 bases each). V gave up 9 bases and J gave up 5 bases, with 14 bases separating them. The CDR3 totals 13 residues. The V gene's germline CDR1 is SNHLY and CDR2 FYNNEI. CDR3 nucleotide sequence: TGTGCCAGTACCGGGACGCGGAACAATGAGCAGTTCTTC. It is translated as CASTGTRNNEQFF.

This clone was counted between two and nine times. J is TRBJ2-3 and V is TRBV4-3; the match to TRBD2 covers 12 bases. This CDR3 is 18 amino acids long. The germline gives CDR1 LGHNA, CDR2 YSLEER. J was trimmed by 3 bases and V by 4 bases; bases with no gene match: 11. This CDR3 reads CASSLSPPSGGATDTQYF. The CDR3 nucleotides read TGCGCCAGCAGCCTCTCTCCTCCTAGCGGGGGGGCAACAGATACGCAGTATTTT.

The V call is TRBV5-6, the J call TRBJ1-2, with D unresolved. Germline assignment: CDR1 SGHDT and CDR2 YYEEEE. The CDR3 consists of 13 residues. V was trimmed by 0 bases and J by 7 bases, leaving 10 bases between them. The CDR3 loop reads CASSLESSSGYTF. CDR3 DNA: TGTGCCAGCAGCTTGGAGTCATCGAGTGGCTACACCTTC. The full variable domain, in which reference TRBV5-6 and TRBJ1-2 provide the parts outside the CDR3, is DAGVTQSPTHLIKTRGQQVTLRCSPKSGHDTVSWYQQALGQGPQFIFQYYEEEERQRGNFPDRFSGHQFPNYSSELNVNALLLGDSALYLCASSLESSSGYTFGSGTRLTVV.

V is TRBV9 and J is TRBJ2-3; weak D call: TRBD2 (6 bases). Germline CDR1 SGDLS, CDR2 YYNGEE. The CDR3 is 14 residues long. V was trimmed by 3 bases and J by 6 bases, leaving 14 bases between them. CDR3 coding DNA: TGTGCCAGCAGCGCCCTTGGCGGGGCGGATACGCAGTATTTT. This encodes CASSALGGADTQYF.

CDR3: CASSIDPGSTEAFF. Written as DNA, the CDR3 is TGTGCCAGTAGTATAGATCCAGGAAGCACTGAAGCTTTCTTT. The rearrangement links TRBV19 to TRBJ1-1, with unresolved D. Germline V CDR1 and CDR2: LNHDA, SQIVND (reference sequence). This CDR3 has 14 amino acids. Between the trimmed V and J ends, which lost 0 bases and 4 bases, there was a span of 9 bases. The entire variable domain, with the rest obtained from reference TRBV19 and TRBJ1-1, is as follows: DGGITQSPKYLFRKEGQNVTLSCEQNLNHDAMYWYRQDPGQGLRLIYYSQIVNDFQKGDIAEGYSVSREKKESFPLTVTSAQKNPTAFYLCASSIDPGSTEAFFGQGTRLTVV.